This T cell receptor (beta chain) was identified in a study of cytomegalovirus exposure and HLA in healthy donors. V was shortened by 0 bases and J by 7 bases, with 12 bases between the two germline ends. The germline CDR1 and CDR2 sequences are MGHRA and YSYEKL. This CDR3 is 14 amino acids long. A remark on this clone: Its antigen is not identified.

Whole-study results and caveats: Certain indistinguishable V segments, among them TRBV6-2 and TRBV6-3, were excluded. Researchers reported in a later analysis that a missense DCLRE1C variant was tied to TCR beta V- and J-gene trimming. Sequence variants that were highly shared formed a cluster that was likely a sequencing artifact.

This PCR relied on a set of 60 Vbeta primers and 13 Jbeta primers. Repertoires were generated with immunoSEQ multiplex PCR, while TCRdb's copy carries only in-frame clones and drops some. Here the sample spans 150,000 to 200,000 clones, approximately 80% being singletons. V and J are TRBV4-1 and TRBJ1-2; D remains ambiguous. The sample taken for sequencing was PBMCs. This receptor was taken from a male donor in good health and CMV-seronegative. The CDR3 loop is CASSQEVHRSGYTF. The CDR3 DNA sequence: TGCGCCAGCAGCCAAGAGGTCCACCGGAGTGGCTACACCTTC.